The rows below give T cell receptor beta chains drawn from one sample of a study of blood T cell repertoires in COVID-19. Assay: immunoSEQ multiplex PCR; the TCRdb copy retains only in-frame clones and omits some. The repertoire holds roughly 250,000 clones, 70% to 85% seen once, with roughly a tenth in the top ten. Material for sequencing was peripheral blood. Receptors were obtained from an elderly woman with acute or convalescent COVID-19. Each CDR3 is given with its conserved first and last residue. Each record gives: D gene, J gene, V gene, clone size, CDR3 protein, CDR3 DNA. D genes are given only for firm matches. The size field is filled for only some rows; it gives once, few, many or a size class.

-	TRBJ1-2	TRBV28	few	CASSLQYSFYGYTF	TGTGCCAGCAGTTTACAGTATTCATTTTATGGCTACACCTTC
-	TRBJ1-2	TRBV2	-	CASSLSLQGNYGYTF	TGTGCCAGCAGTCTGAGCTTACAGGGTAACTATGGCTACACCTTC
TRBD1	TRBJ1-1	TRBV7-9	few	CASIRTGSGTEAFF	TGTGCCAGCATCCGGACAGGGTCGGGTACTGAAGCTTTCTTT
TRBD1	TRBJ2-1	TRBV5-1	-	CASRGTGGAGEQFF	TGCGCCAGCAGGGGGACAGGGGGCGCGGGGGAGCAGTTCTTC
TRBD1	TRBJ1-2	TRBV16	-	CASSQSYRGYGYTF	TGTGCCAGCAGCCAATCCTACAGGGGCTATGGCTACACCTTC
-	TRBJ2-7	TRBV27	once	CASSDRLGRDRAYEQYF	TGTGCCAGCAGTGATCGCCTCGGGAGGGACAGAGCCTACGAGCAGTACTTC
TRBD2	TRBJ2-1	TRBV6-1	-	CASSDWGGKTYNEQFF	TGTGCCAGCAGTGATTGGGGGGGTAAGACCTACAATGAGCAGTTCTTC
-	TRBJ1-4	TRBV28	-	CASTGGTGRNEKLFF	TGTGCCAGCACCGGTGGGACTGGGAGGAATGAAAAACTGTTTTTT
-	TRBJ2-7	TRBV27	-	CASSSSTLYEQYF	TGTGCCAGCAGTTCCTCAACACTATACGAGCAGTACTTC
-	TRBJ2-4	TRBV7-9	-	CASSLTTGGNIQYF	TGTGCCAGCAGCTTAACGACAGGTGGAAACATTCAGTACTTC
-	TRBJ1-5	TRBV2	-	CASSEGRGSTYSNQPQHF	TGTGCCAGCAGTGAAGGGCGGGGTTCGACTTATAGCAATCAGCCCCAGCATTTT
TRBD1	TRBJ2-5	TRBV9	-	CASSAPGGLQETQYF	TGTGCCAGCAGCGCCCCAGGGGGTCTCCAAGAGACCCAGTACTTC
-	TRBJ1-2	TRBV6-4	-	CASSDPQTGVYGYTF	TGTGCCAGCAGTGACCCCCAGACAGGAGTCTATGGCTACACCTTC
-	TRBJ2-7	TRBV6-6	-	CANRRGAPYEQYF	TGTGCCAACCGTCGAGGGGCGCCCTACGAGCAGTACTTC
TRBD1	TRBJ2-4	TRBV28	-	CASSPQDRDIQYF	TGTGCCAGCAGTCCCCAGGACAGGGACATTCAGTACTTC
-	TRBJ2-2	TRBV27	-	CASSFTSANTGELFF	TGTGCCAGCAGTTTTACCTCAGCGAACACCGGGGAGCTGTTTTTT
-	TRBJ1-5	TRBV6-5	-	CASSPAYSNQPQHF	TGTGCCAGCAGCCCCGCCTATAGCAATCAGCCCCAGCATTTT
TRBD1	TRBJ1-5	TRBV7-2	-	CASSLGDRVNQPQHF	TGTGCCAGCAGCCTAGGGGACAGGGTAAATCAGCCCCAGCATTTT
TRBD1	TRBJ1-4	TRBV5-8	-	CASSSLQTGGSGEKLFF	TGTGCCAGCAGCTCTCTCCAGACAGGGGGCTCGGGTGAAAAACTGTTTTTT
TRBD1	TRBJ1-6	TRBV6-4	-	CASSRTGNNSPLHF	TGTGCCAGCAGCCGGACAGGTAATAATTCACCCCTCCACTTT
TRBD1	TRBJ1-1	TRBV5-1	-	CASSSLSTGGTEAFF	TGCGCCAGCAGCTCGCTTTCCACAGGGGGCACTGAAGCTTTCTTT
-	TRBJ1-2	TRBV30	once	CAWSPTGISKGYGYTF	TGTGCCTGGAGTCCTACAGGGATCTCTAAGGGTTATGGCTACACCTTC
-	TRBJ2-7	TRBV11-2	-	CASSPRPGRGSLWEQYF	TGTGCCAGCAGCCCTCGCCCAGGCAGGGGCTCCCTCTGGGAGCAGTACTTC
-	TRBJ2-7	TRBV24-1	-	CATDPFRVLDEQYF	TGTGCCACCGACCCCTTTCGGGTTCTGGACGAGCAGTACTTC
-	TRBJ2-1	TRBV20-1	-	CSARTLGRQFF	TGCAGTGCTAGAACCTTGGGGCGGCAGTTCTTC
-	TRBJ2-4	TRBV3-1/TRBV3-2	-	CASSQAGLSKNIQYF	TGTGCCAGCAGCCAGGCAGGGTTGAGCAAAAACATTCAGTACTTC
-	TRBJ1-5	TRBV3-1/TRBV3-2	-	CASSQDHSLQPQHF	TGTGCCAGCAGCCAAGACCACAGTCTTCAGCCCCAGCATTTT
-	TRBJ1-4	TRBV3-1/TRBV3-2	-	CASSSGPLGGGLFF	TGTGCCAGCAGCTCGGGACCGCTCGGGGGTGGGTTGTTTTTT
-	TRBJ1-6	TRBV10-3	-	CAISELPDRGRIVDSPLHF	TGTGCCATCAGTGAGCTGCCCGACCGGGGGAGGATCGTAGATTCACCCCTCCACTTT
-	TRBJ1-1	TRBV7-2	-	CASSLGRRQNTEAFF	TGTGCCAGCAGCTTAGGGAGGAGACAGAACACTGAAGCTTTCTTT
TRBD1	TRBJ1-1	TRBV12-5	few	CASGLGDRNTEAFF	TGTGCTAGTGGTTTGGGGGACAGGAACACTGAAGCTTTCTTT
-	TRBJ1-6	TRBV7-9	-	CASSLETDSPLHF	TGTGCCAGCAGCTTAGAGACAGATTCACCCCTCCACTTT
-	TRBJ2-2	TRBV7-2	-	CASSPQDTGQFNTGELFF	TGTGCCAGCAGCCCACAAGATACCGGACAGTTCAACACCGGGGAGCTGTTTTTT
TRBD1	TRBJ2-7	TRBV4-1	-	CASSQQGQGFYEQYF	TGCGCCAGCAGCCAGCAGGGACAGGGATTCTACGAGCAGTACTTC
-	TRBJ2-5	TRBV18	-	CASSYTDRQETQYF	TGTGCCAGCTCGTACACGGACAGACAAGAGACCCAGTACTTC
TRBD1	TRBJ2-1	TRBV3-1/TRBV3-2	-	CASSPDRGAYNEQFF	TGTGCCAGCAGTCCCGACAGGGGGGCCTACAATGAGCAGTTCTTC
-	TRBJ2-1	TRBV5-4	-	CASSGKAGSYNEQFF	TGTGCCAGCAGCGGTAAGGCAGGATCCTACAATGAGCAGTTCTTC
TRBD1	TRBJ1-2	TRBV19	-	CASYPGQGVLGYTF	TGTGCCAGTTATCCGGGACAGGGGGTACTAGGGTACACCTTC
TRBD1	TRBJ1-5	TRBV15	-	CATSRDLGRAGGQPQHF	TGTGCCACCAGCAGAGATCTTGGCAGGGCAGGGGGTCAGCCCCAGCATTTT
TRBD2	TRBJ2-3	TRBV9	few	CASSQTSGGLDTQYF	TGTGCCAGCAGCCAGACTAGCGGGGGGCTGGATACGCAGTATTTT
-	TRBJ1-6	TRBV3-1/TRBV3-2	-	CASSQRRGGGVNPPLHF	TGTGCCAGCAGCCAACGCCGGGGCGGGGGTGTAAATCCACCCCTCCACTTT
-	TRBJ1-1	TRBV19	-	CASSFINTEAFF	TGTGCCAGTAGTTTTATTAACACTGAAGCTTTCTTT
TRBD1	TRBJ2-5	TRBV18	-	CASSQDRAQETQYF	TGTGCCAGCTCACAGGACAGGGCCCAAGAGACCCAGTACTTC
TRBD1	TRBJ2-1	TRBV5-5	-	CASSSTGDSYNEQFF	TGTGCCAGCAGCTCGACAGGGGATTCCTACAATGAGCAGTTCTTC
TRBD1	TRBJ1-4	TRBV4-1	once	CASKRTGTTTNEKLFF	TGCGCCAGCAAACGGACAGGGACAACAACTAATGAAAAACTGTTTTTT